Below, 19 T cell receptor beta chains from the same sample are listed, as sequenced in a study of cytomegalovirus exposure and HLA in healthy donors. 13 Jbeta primers and 60 Vbeta primers were used for the PCR. Here immunoSEQ multiplex PCR was the method, and the copy in TCRdb shows in-frame clones only, minus some. The sample holds roughly 190,000 clones, roughly 86% seen once. The sequenced sample consisted of PBMCs. All receptors derive from a woman between 18 and 30 years old in good health and CMV-seronegative.

This chain joins TRBV5-4 and TRBJ1-1, with D unclear. Germline V gene lookup returns CDR1 SGHNT and CDR2 YYREEE (reference sequence). The CDR3 is 15 amino acids. V was shortened by 2 bases and J by 2 bases, with 13 bases between the two germline ends. In DNA form, the CDR3 reads TGTGCCAGCAGCTTCGGTCCGGAGGCTAACACTGAAGCTTTCTTT. Protein: CASSFGPEANTEAFF.

The V gene is TRBV7-8, the J gene TRBJ1-2; D not resolved. Trimming took off 2 bases at V and 2 bases at J, with 6 bases between the two ends. The CDR3 spans 13 residues. Germline V lookup: CDR1 SGHVS, CDR2 FQNEAQ. CDR3 in DNA: TGTGCCAGCAGCTTACCTGAGAACTATGGCTACACCTTC. This encodes CASSLPENYGYTF.

Only a few counts were recorded for this clone. The chain couples TRBV10-2 to TRBJ1-5; possibly TRBD1 for D (5 bases). CDR1 WSHSY and CDR2 SAAADI come from the germline V gene. The CDR3 has 13 residues. Trimming pared 7 bases from V and 3 bases from J, leaving 10 bases between. Here the CDR3 reads CASTDSNNQPQHF. The CDR3 bases are TGCGCCAGCACTGACAGTAACAATCAGCCCCAGCATTTT.

The chain links TRBV18 to TRBJ1-3; no definite D call. CDR3 size: 17 residues. The germline V gene has CDR1 KGHSH and CDR2 LQKENI. Trimming shortened V by 3 bases and J by 0 bases, and 15 bases separated the two germline ends. CDR3 region: CASSPVVQASSGNTIYF. Written as DNA, the CDR3 is TGTGCCAGCTCACCTGTAGTGCAGGCGAGCTCTGGAAACACCATATATTTT.

The sample holds a few counts of this clone. The chain combines TRBV9 with TRBJ1-1; D perhaps matches TRBD1 (6 bases). Deletions cut 4 bases from V and 0 bases from J, with 13 bases between. Germline V gene lookup returns CDR1 SGDLS and CDR2 YYNGEE. The CDR3 loop spans 15 amino acids. The CDR3 loop reads CASSPATGMNTEAFF. CDR3 sequence (DNA): TGTGCCAGCAGCCCCGCGACAGGAATGAACACTGAAGCTTTCTTT.

This sequence joins TRBV18 and TRBJ2-3; TRBD2 matches at 11 bases. The V segment lost 2 bases and the J segment 7 bases; nucleotides outside the gene matches: 2. CDR1 is KGHSH and CDR2 is LQKENI in the germline V gene. The CDR3 covers 14 residues. The CDR3 protein is CASSPGLAGHTQYF. The CDR3 DNA is TGTGCCAGCTCACCAGGACTAGCGGGCCATACGCAGTATTTT.

This chain links TRBV4-2 with TRBJ1-6; 8 nucleotides line up with TRBD1. V lost 6 bases, J lost 7 bases, and 5 bases stayed unmatched. The length of the CDR3 is 14 residues. Germline CDR1 LGHNA, CDR2 YNFKEQ. This CDR3 reads CASSQGAGNSPLHF. DNA of the CDR3: TGTGCCAGCAGTCAGGGGGCCGGGAATTCACCCCTCCACTTT.

CDR3 nucleotides: TGTGCCAGCAGCCTATCGGGGGGGGAAGCGTCTGGTGAGCAGTTCTTC. Protein: CASSLSGGEASGEQFF. The rearrangement uses TRBV9 and TRBJ2-1; the match to TRBD2 covers 8 bases. CDR3 length: 16 residues. The J segment lost 9 bases and the V segment lost 4 bases, leaving 15 bases of the junction unmatched. From germline, CDR1 is SGDLS and CDR2 YYNGEE.

The gene calls are TRBV19 and TRBJ1-2, with D uncertain. The V gene lost 5 bases and the J gene lost 0 bases, with 7 bases spanning the gap. Germline V gene data show CDR1 as LNHDA and CDR2 as SQIVND (reference sequence). The CDR3 spans 13 residues. The CDR3, as DNA: TGTGCCAGTAGTGTAGGAGCTAACTATGGCTACACCTTC. Translating gives CASSVGANYGYTF.

The rearrangement joins TRBV7-2 to TRBJ1-2, with D perhaps TRBD1 (6 bases). Germline loops: CDR1 SGHTA, CDR2 FQGNSA. This CDR3 comprises 18 residues. The germline V and J ends were trimmed by 2 bases and 2 bases, with 21 bases remaining between them. The CDR3 DNA follows: TGTGCCAGCAGCTTACCTGGACGGGGGGCTCCGGCGAACTATGGCTACACCTTC. Translating gives CASSLPGRGAPANYGYTF.

The J gene is TRBJ1-2, the V gene TRBV28; D is perhaps TRBD1 (5 bases). CDR1 is MDHEN and CDR2 is SYDVKM in the germline V gene. CDR3 length: 15 residues. V lost 3 bases and J 5 bases, leaving 16 bases between the germline ends. CDR3: CASSLGRDVEYGYTF. CDR3 nucleotide sequence: TGTGCCAGCAGTTTGGGGCGGGACGTCGAGTATGGCTACACCTTC.

V usage is TRBV19 and J usage is TRBJ1-5; TRBD1 might be the D (5 bases). The CDR3 contains 14 residues. Trimming pared 10 bases from V and 2 bases from J, leaving 15 bases between. CDR1 is LNHDA and CDR2 is SQIVND in the germline V gene (reference sequence). The CDR3 region is CAISQQGGNQPQHF. Written as DNA, the CDR3 is TGTGCCATTTCCCAGCAAGGGGGCAATCAGCCCCAGCATTTT.

This clone was found a few times. The J gene is TRBJ1-4, the V gene TRBV6-1; D not resolved. This CDR3 has 15 amino acids. The germline gives CDR1 MNHNS, CDR2 SASEGT. The germline V and J ends were trimmed by 2 bases and 3 bases, with 10 bases remaining between them. CDR3: CASSESYSSNEKLFF. CDR3 sequence (DNA): TGTGCCAGCAGTGAATCTTACAGTTCTAATGAAAAACTGTTTTTT.

This clone was found once. The gene calls are TRBV18 and TRBJ2-7, with TRBD2 matching 7 bases. Germline V gene data show CDR1 as KGHSH and CDR2 as LQKENI. J gave up 7 bases and V 3 bases, and 12 bases lay outside the gene matches. The CDR3 totals 15 residues. The CDR3 reads CASSPRGAGVGEQYF. In nucleotides, the CDR3 is TGTGCCAGCTCACCTAGGGGCGCGGGAGTCGGAGAGCAGTACTTC.

V and J are TRBV12-5 and TRBJ1-5; D remains unclear. Looked up from germline, CDR1 is LGHNT and CDR2 is FRNRAP. V was shortened by 3 bases and J by 9 bases, with 9 bases between the two germline ends. The CDR3 has 12 residues. The CDR3 sequence is CASGLNSPPQHF. The CDR3 nucleotides read TGTGCTAGTGGTTTAAACTCCCCGCCCCAGCATTTT.

This chain uses TRBV4-1 with TRBJ2-1, with TRBD2 as a possible D gene (6 bases). V lost 0 bases and J lost 4, with 10 bases in between. The CDR3 is made up of 15 amino acids. From germline, CDR1 is MGHRA and CDR2 YSYEKL. CDR3 nucleotides: TGCGCCAGCAGCCAAGATGCGGGGAGATACAATGAGCAGTTCTTC. Translating it yields CASSQDAGRYNEQFF.

This sequence joins TRBV2 and TRBJ2-7; TRBD1 agrees at 11 bases. This CDR3 region has 14 residues. In germline, CDR1 is SNHLY, CDR2 FYNNEI. J gave up 7 bases and V 3 bases, and 5 bases lay outside the gene matches. In DNA form, the CDR3 reads TGTGCCAGCAGTGAGGACAGGGGGCTGGGAGAGCAGTACTTC. Translating it yields CASSEDRGLGEQYF.

V is TRBV30 and J is TRBJ2-7, with a weak D call TRBD2 (7 bases). CDR3 length equals 13 residues. Germline V gene lookup returns CDR1 GTSNPN and CDR2 SVGIG (reference sequence). The V end lost 8 bases, the J end lost 2 bases, and 16 bases lay between the germline ends. The CDR3 spells CARGGGFPYEQYF. DNA of the CDR3: TGTGCCCGAGGGGGGGGCTTTCCCTACGAGCAGTACTTC.

The chain has TRBV18 and TRBJ2-5, with 10 bases matching TRBD2. With V trimmed by 3 bases and J by 4 bases, 5 bases remained unmatched. The CDR3 loop spans 15 amino acids. Germline V gene sequence: CDR1 KGHSH, CDR2 LQKENI. CDR3 in DNA: TGTGCCAGCTCACCCCCGGGACTAGCGACAGAGACCCAGTACTTC. Protein: CASSPPGLATETQYF.